This TCR beta chain was documented in a study of blood T cell dynamics during melanoma immunotherapy. Study as a whole: Metastatic melanoma patients received first-line pembrolizumab or nivolumab plus ipilimumab. Findings of the study overall: Whether repertoire-driving clones were melanoma-specific could not be determined.

TCRdb's table, derived via immunoSEQ multiplex PCR, lists solely in-frame clones and lacks some. The sample consists of 12,000 or so clones, approximately 88% of them appearing once. Concerning this clone itself: Its specificity is not known.

The CDR3 has 16 amino acids. Trimming at V came to 5 bases and at J to 0 bases, leaving 7 bases not matched to a gene. Germline values: CDR1 SGHAT, CDR2 FQNNGV. The time point denotes: week 3, after first cycle of checkpoint inhibitor. One draw preceded checkpoint blockade; another followed its first cycle at week 3. Patients with prior systemic cancer treatment, concomitant immunosuppressants, or other active malignancies were excluded. This TCR was sampled from a human donor with melanoma. The rearrangement uses TRBV11-2 and TRBJ2-3; 8 nucleotides agree with TRBD1. Source: blood, taken from a patient treated with checkpoint blockade. The CDR3 region has the DNA TGTGCCAGCAGCCCCCGGGACAGGCGTAGCACAGATACGCAGTATTTT. This codes for CASSPRDRRSTDTQYF.